These 25 T cell receptor beta chains share one sample of origin, sequenced in a study of blood T cell repertoires in COVID-19 (dated by TCRdb to about 2020). The library came from the immunoSEQ multiplex PCR assay. TCRdb retrieved this table from immuneACCESS and kept in-frame rearrangements only. Not all clones are present; in checked studies, unresolved V genes account for under half, and no reason is known for the remainder. Present in this sample are approximately 300,000 clones, roughly 90% of which were seen just once. The biggest ten clones account for around 18% of the sample. The sample was PBMCs or T cells enriched from blood (not recorded which). These TCRs come from a woman in her twenties or thirties who had recovered from COVID-19.

J is TRBJ2-7 and V is TRBV3-1 (or the pseudogene TRBV3-2); no firm D call. The V gene's germline CDR1 is LGHDT and CDR2 YNNKEL (reference sequence). V lost 1 base to trimming and J lost 2 bases, with 3 bases between them. The CDR3 totals 12 residues. The DNA for the CDR3 is TGTGCCAGCAGCCAAGCGGCCTACGAGCAGTACTTC. It is translated as CASSQAAYEQYF.

V gene TRBV11-2 combines with J gene TRBJ2-1; a possible D gene is TRBD2 (5 bases). Germline V lookup: CDR1 SGHAT, CDR2 FQNNGV. V dropped 4 bases and J dropped 0 bases, with 13 bases sitting between them. The CDR3 covers 16 residues. In DNA form, the CDR3 reads TGTGCCAGCAGCTCCCTAGCCCCCGGCTCCTACAATGAGCAGTTCTTC. It specifies CASSSLAPGSYNEQFF. The full variable domain, with the rest looked up from reference TRBV11-2 and TRBJ2-1, is EAGVAQSPRYKIIEKRQSVAFWCNPISGHATLYWYQQILGQGPKLLIQFQNNGVVDDSQLPKDRFSAERLKGVDSTLKIQPAKLEDSAVYLCASSSLAPGSYNEQFFGPGTRLTVL.

This chain joins TRBV7-2 and TRBJ1-3; a weak D match, TRBD1 (5 bases). Trimming pared 1 base from V and 3 bases from J, leaving 10 bases between. The CDR3 runs 15 residues. Germline CDR1 reads SGHTA; CDR2 reads FQGNSA. This CDR3 reads CASSLVQGGGNTIYF. In DNA form, the CDR3 reads TGTGCCAGCAGCTTAGTTCAGGGCGGTGGAAACACCATATATTTT.

The genes are TRBV10-3 and TRBJ2-3, with TRBD1 identical over 7 bases. Germline CDR1 is ENHRY and CDR2 is SYGVKD. The CDR3 consists of 12 residues. J lost 0 bases, V lost 9 bases, and 0 bases had no gene match. The CDR3 DNA is TGTGCCATGGGACAGAGCACAGATACGCAGTATTTT. Translation gives CAMGQSTDTQYF.

V gene TRBV7-9 combines with J gene TRBJ1-1, with TRBD1 as a possible D gene (5 bases). The CDR3 contains 11 residues. The germline gives CDR1 SEHNR, CDR2 FQNEAQ (reference sequence). The ends were cut back, 5 bases at V and 7 bases at J, with 8 bases in the middle. The CDR3 is CASSAQVEAFF. As DNA, the CDR3 is TGTGCCAGCAGCGCACAGGTTGAAGCTTTCTTT. Full variable domain (outside the CDR3, taken from reference TRBV7-9 and TRBJ1-1): DTGVSQNPRHKITKRGQNVTFRCDPISEHNRLYWYRQTLGQGPEFLTYFQNEAQLEKSRLLSDRFSAERPKGSFSTLEIQRTEQGDSAMYLCASSAQVEAFFGQGTRLTVV.

The J gene is TRBJ1-2, the V gene TRBV3-1 (or the pseudogene TRBV3-2), with D maybe TRBD1 (5 bases). The germline V gene encodes CDR1 LGHDT and CDR2 YNNKEL (reference sequence). Trimming cost V 2 bases and J 4 bases, with 8 bases left between them. This CDR3 contains 13 residues. The CDR3, as DNA: TGTGCCAGCAGCCAATCAACAGGCTATGGCTACACCTTC. Translating it yields CASSQSTGYGYTF.

This clone has just a few counts. The genes are TRBV18 and TRBJ2-7, with 10 bases matching TRBD2. Looked up from germline, CDR1 is KGHSH and CDR2 is LQKENI. Trimming took 5 bases from V and 0 from J; bases not matched to a gene: 4. The CDR3 totals 15 residues. In nucleotides, the CDR3 is TGTGCCAGCTCAGCGTCTAGCGGGAGCTCCTACGAGCAGTACTTC. Translating gives CASSASSGSSYEQYF. The whole variable domain, remainder taken from reference TRBV18 and TRBJ2-7, is NAGVMQNPRHLVRRRGQEARLRCSPMKGHSHVYWYRQLPEEGLKFMVYLQKENIIDESGMPKERFSAEFPKEGPSILRIQQVVRGDSAAYFCASSASSGSSYEQYFGPGTRLTVT.

The V gene is TRBV19, the J gene TRBJ1-4; D ambiguous. V lost 2 bases, J lost 8 bases, and 9 bases lay in between. The CDR3 spans 13 residues. Germline lookup yields CDR1 LNHDA and CDR2 SQIVND (reference sequence). CDR3 region: CASSIRESEKLFF. CDR3 coding DNA: TGTGCCAGTAGTATACGAGAATCCGAAAAACTGTTTTTT. Using reference TRBV19 and TRBJ1-4 for the parts outside the CDR3, the full variable domain is DGGITQSPKYLFRKEGQNVTLSCEQNLNHDAMYWYRQDPGQGLRLIYYSQIVNDFQKGDIAEGYSVSREKKESFPLTVTSAQKNPTAFYLCASSIRESEKLFFGSGTQLSVL.

The J gene is TRBJ1-4, the V gene TRBV5-4, with a tentative D call TRBD1 (6 bases). Per germline, CDR1 SGHNT and CDR2 YYREEE (reference sequence). The CDR3 covers 14 residues. Trimming removed 5 bases from V and 7 bases from J, with 15 bases in between. As DNA, the CDR3 is TGTGCCAGCAGTCACGACAGGACGAGTGAAAAACTGTTTTTT. Amino acid sequence: CASSHDRTSEKLFF. Complete variable domain (other parts from reference TRBV5-4 and TRBJ1-4): ETGVTQSPTHLIKTRGQQVTLRCSSQSGHNTVSWYQQALGQGPQFIFQYYREEENGRGNFPPRFSGLQFPNYSSELNVNALELDDSALYLCASSHDRTSEKLFFGSGTQLSVL.

The rearrangement links TRBV27 to TRBJ2-7; unclear D gene. This CDR3 is 15 amino acids long. V lost 3 bases and J 0 bases, leaving 12 bases between the germline ends. Germline V gene sequence: CDR1 MNHEY, CDR2 SMNVEV (reference sequence). The chain's CDR3 is CASSFSRGTSYEQYF. The CDR3, as DNA: TGTGCCAGCAGTTTCTCTAGAGGCACCTCCTACGAGCAGTACTTC.

This sequence joins TRBV19 and TRBJ1-1; 7 bases map to TRBD1. V was pared by 7 bases and J by 2 bases, with 10 bases of the junction left unmatched. CDR3 length equals 15 residues. Germline values: CDR1 LNHDA, CDR2 SQIVND (reference sequence). The DNA for the CDR3 is TGTGCCAGTAAATCCGGGACAGCTATTAACACTGAAGCTTTCTTT. This translates into CASKSGTAINTEAFF.

The chain is built from TRBV7-2 and TRBJ1-2; perhaps TRBD1 as D (6 bases). This CDR3 region has 14 residues. Germline values: CDR1 SGHTA, CDR2 FQGNSA. V gave up 5 bases and J gave up 5 bases, with 15 bases separating them. The CDR3 sequence: CASSVGRGIYGYTF. CDR3 coding DNA: TGTGCCAGCAGCGTGGGAAGGGGGATTTATGGCTACACCTTC.

The V call is TRBV19, the J call TRBJ1-2; D is unresolved. The CDR3 consists of 11 residues. Germline CDR1 reads LNHDA; CDR2 reads SQIVND (reference sequence). The V gene lost 7 bases and the J gene lost 4 bases, with 7 bases spanning the gap. CDR3: CASTNLYGYTF. CDR3 sequence (DNA): TGTGCCAGTACTAACCTCTATGGCTACACCTTC.

This rearrangement joins TRBV4-1 to TRBJ1-2, with no clear D. CDR1 is MGHRA and CDR2 is YSYEKL in the germline V gene. Trimming pared 0 bases from V and 5 bases from J, leaving 16 bases between. This CDR3 has 16 amino acids. In nucleotides, the CDR3 is TGCGCCAGCAGCCAAGATCAGCGGACGGAGGTTTATGGCTACACCTTC. The encoded protein is CASSQDQRTEVYGYTF.

The chain couples TRBV7-2 to TRBJ2-7; D remains unclear. CDR3 length equals 13 residues. V was trimmed by 3 bases and J by 3 bases, leaving 9 bases between them. The V gene's germline CDR1 is SGHTA and CDR2 FQGNSA. CDR3 protein: CASSFTSNYEQYF. Written as DNA, the CDR3 is TGTGCCAGCAGCTTTACATCCAACTACGAGCAGTACTTC. Using reference TRBV7-2 and TRBJ2-7 for the parts outside the CDR3, the full variable domain is GAGVSQSPSNKVTEKGKDVELRCDPISGHTALYWYRQSLGQGLEFLIYFQGNSAPDKSGLPSDRFSAERTGGSVSTLTIQRTQQEDSAVYLCASSFTSNYEQYFGPGTRLTVT.

The rearrangement links TRBV20-1 to TRBJ2-7; 9 bases map to TRBD2. The CDR3 contains 15 residues. CDR1 is DFQATT, CDR2 SNEGSKA, per germline (reference sequence). The junction had 10 bases not matched to a gene; V was cut back by 3 bases and J by 4 bases. The CDR3 protein is CSASSASGTIYEQYF. CDR3 bases: TGCAGTGCTAGTTCGGCTAGCGGGACGATATACGAGCAGTACTTC.

J is TRBJ2-2 and V is TRBV11-3, with 7 bases identical to TRBD1. Trimming at V came to 5 bases and at J to 3 bases, leaving 12 bases not matched to a gene. This CDR3 has 17 amino acids. Per germline, CDR1 SGHNT and CDR2 YENEEA. The CDR3 is CASSTFDRVAYTGELFF. The CDR3 DNA sequence: TGTGCCAGCAGCACTTTCGACAGGGTAGCGTACACCGGGGAGCTGTTTTTT.

The V call is TRBV4-3, the J call TRBJ2-3; 7 positions match TRBD1. The CDR3 is 16 residues long. V lost 1 base and J lost 3; bases outside the gene matches: 7. The V gene's germline CDR1 is LGHNA and CDR2 YSLEER. The CDR3 is CASSQVEGTDTDTQYF. The CDR3 nucleotides are TGCGCCAGCAGCCAAGTCGAAGGGACAGATACAGATACGCAGTATTTT.

V usage is TRBV4-2 and J usage is TRBJ2-2, with 12 bases matching TRBD2. CDR3 length: 17 residues. J was trimmed by 3 bases and V by 1 base; bases with no gene match: 3. Germline loops: CDR1 LGHNA, CDR2 YNFKEQ. The CDR3 DNA follows: TGTGCCAGCAGCCAAGCAGGACTAGCGGGACACACCGGGGAGCTGTTTTTT. Translating gives CASSQAGLAGHTGELFF.

The chain links TRBV27 to TRBJ2-5; TRBD1 aligns across 7 bases. The CDR3 has 14 amino acids. Germline V gives CDR1 MNHEY, CDR2 SMNVEV (reference sequence). V was pared by 8 bases and J by 1 base, with 7 bases of the junction left unmatched. The CDR3 nucleotides read TGTGCCAGCTGGAACACAGGGGCCCAAGAGACCCAGTACTTC. Protein product: CASWNTGAQETQYF.

The rearrangement links TRBV18 to TRBJ1-4; 8 bases agree with TRBD1. This CDR3 has 14 amino acids. The germline V gene has CDR1 KGHSH and CDR2 LQKENI. The trim removed 1 base at V and 12 bases at J, leaving 7 bases unmatched. CDR3 residues: CASSPRTGLDELFF. In nucleotides, the CDR3 is TGTGCCAGCTCACCACGGACAGGGCTCGACGAACTGTTTTTT.

V usage is TRBV7-2 and J usage is TRBJ2-5; D is ambiguous. The V end lost 2 bases, the J end lost 1 base, and 5 bases lay between the germline ends. The CDR3 runs 13 residues. CDR1 and CDR2 from the germline V gene are SGHTA and FQGNSA. Here the CDR3 DNA reads TGTGCCAGCAGCTTACTACCCCAAGAGACCCAGTACTTC. Translation: CASSLLPQETQYF.

This chain uses TRBV28 with TRBJ1-4, with TRBD1 identical over 9 bases. Germline V gene lookup returns CDR1 MDHEN and CDR2 SYDVKM. Unmatched junction bases numbered 6, after V lost 6 bases and J lost 7 bases. The CDR3 has 14 residues. CDR3 residues: CASRPGTGFEKLFF. CDR3 bases: TGTGCCAGCAGGCCCGGGACAGGGTTTGAAAAACTGTTTTTT.

The chain has TRBV7-9 and TRBJ1-1, with 7 bases that match TRBD1. The CDR3 loop spans 15 amino acids. Looked up from germline, CDR1 is SEHNR and CDR2 is FQNEAQ (reference sequence). V lost 5 bases to trimming and J lost 5 bases; unmatched junction nucleotides: 11. The CDR3 DNA sequence: TGTGCCAGCAGCCCCCAAACAGGGGTTTTAACTGAAGCTTTCTTT. Protein product: CASSPQTGVLTEAFF.

V is TRBV7-2 and J is TRBJ1-4; TRBD1 matches at 7 bases. After removal of 5 bases from V and 3 bases from J, the junction contained 3 bases not matched to a gene. This CDR3 is built from 14 residues. Per germline, CDR1 SGHTA and CDR2 FQGNSA. CDR3 residues: CASSTGTANEKLFF. The DNA of the CDR3 is TGTGCCAGCAGCACCGGGACAGCTAATGAAAAACTGTTTTTT.